These T cell receptor beta chains were read from a single sample in a study of CXCR3 chemokines and chemotherapy response in bladder cancer. TCRdb itself ran the PCR reads through MiXCR, one entry per CDR3 protein. The sample includes some 8,100 distinct CDR3 sequences, approximately 12% of them seen just once. This specimen was acquired from a patient whose treatment included neoadjuvant chemotherapy. These TCRs come from a human donor with bladder cancer that responded to neoadjuvant chemotherapy. Each CDR3 is given with its conserved first and last residue. D genes are given only for firm matches. Clone size, where shown, is once, few, many, or a class for clones that have expanded.

>many|TRBJ1-2|TRBV12-3/TRBV12-4|-
TGTGCCAGCACCCCCTCGTCGGGAGCATTTAACTATGGCTACACCTTC
CASTPSSGAFNYGYTF
>many|TRBJ2-7|TRBV5-6|-
TGTGCCAGCAGCGGTACCGGGACGGTCCTGGGGCAGTACTTC
CASSGTGTVLGQYF
>-|TRBJ2-1|TRBV20-1|-
TGCAGTGCTAGTCGAGGGGGGGCGGCTGAGCAGTTCTTC
CSASRGGAAEQFF
>many|TRBJ1-1|TRBV18|-
TGTGCCAGCTCACCAGAAGGGGCCCTGGGGACTGAAGCTTTCTTT
CASSPEGALGTEAFF
>-|TRBJ2-3|TRBV11-2|-
TGTGCCAGCAGCTTGTGGAAAGATACGCAGTATTTT
CASSLWKDTQYF
>many|TRBJ1-5|TRBV10-3|-
TGTGCCATCAGCCCCGCGGGGGCTCAGCCCCAGCATTTT
CAISPAGAQPQHF
>many|TRBJ1-6|TRBV19|TRBD1
TGTGCCAGTAGTATTTTGGGACAGGGCAGGGCCCTCCACTTT
CASSILGQGRALHF
>many|TRBJ2-3|TRBV6-5|TRBD1
TGTGCCAGCAGGGGGACAGGGTTTCTCACAGATACGCAGTATTTT
CASRGTGFLTDTQYF
>many|TRBJ2-7|TRBV7-9|TRBD1
TGTGCCAGCAGCTTACCCGGACAGGGCTACGAGCAGTACTTC
CASSLPGQGYEQYF
>-|TRBJ2-7|TRBV12-3/TRBV12-4|TRBD1
TGTGCCAGCAGCTGGACAGGGGGCTCCTACGAGCAGTACTTC
CASSWTGGSYEQYF
>many|TRBJ1-5|TRBV19|TRBD1
TGTGCCAGTAGTAGCAACGGACAGGGCAATCAGCCCCAGCATTTT
CASSSNGQGNQPQHF
>medium-sized|TRBJ2-1|TRBV19|-
TGTGCCAGTAGTAGGTCGCAGGCACGTCTTTCTAATGAGCAGTTCTTC
CASSRSQARLSNEQFF
>many|TRBJ2-1|TRBV13|TRBD2
TGTGCCAGCGGGCTAGCGGGGGGGCACGGTGAGCAGTTCTTC
CASGLAGGHGEQFF
>many|TRBJ2-7|TRBV19|TRBD2
TGTGCCAGTAGTACTGGTGCGGGGGCCTACGAGCAGTACTTC
CASSTGAGAYEQYF
>many|TRBJ2-4|TRBV18|TRBD2
TGTGCCAGCTCTTCGGGGGGGCTAGCCAAAAACATTCAGTACTTC
CASSSGGLAKNIQYF
>medium-sized|TRBJ2-7|TRBV7-2|-
TGTGCCAGCAGCTTAGGGGCGTACGAGCAGTACTTC
CASSLGAYEQYF
>many|TRBJ2-7|TRBV5-4|-
TGTGCCAGCAGCTTGGAAGGGGGAGCCTCCTACGAGCAGTACTTC
CASSLEGGASYEQYF
>many|TRBJ1-1|TRBV27|TRBD1
TGTGCCAGCAGTTGGGGACAGGACCCCAGGCACACTGAAGCTTTCTTT
CASSWGQDPRHTEAFF
>-|TRBJ2-3|TRBV7-9|TRBD2
TGTGCCAGCAGCCCACCCCCACTAGCGGGGGGTCATACGCAGTATTTT
CASSPPPLAGGHTQYF
>medium-sized|TRBJ2-7|TRBV29-1|-
TGCAGCGTTGTCAGCAGGGGGGGCTCCTACGAGCAGTACTTC
CSVVSRGGSYEQYF
>many|TRBJ1-5|TRBV19|-
TGTGCCAGTAGTGCCTCCTGGAGAGATCAGCCCCAGCATTTT
CASSASWRDQPQHF
>many|TRBJ1-3|TRBV19|-
TGTGCCAGAAAAATCCACAGGGTACGAAGCTCTGGAAACACCATATATTTT
CARKIHRVRSSGNTIYF
>many|TRBJ2-5|TRBV29-1|TRBD1
TGCAGCGTTGAGGGACAGATCCAAGAGACCCAGTACTTC
CSVEGQIQETQYF
>many|TRBJ2-7|TRBV29-1|-
TGCAGCGTTCGCGGCACCCTCTCCTACGAGCAGTACTTC
CSVRGTLSYEQYF
>medium-sized|TRBJ1-2|TRBV27|-
TGTGCCAGCAGTTTATCGATTGTAGGGGGCTACACCTTC
CASSLSIVGGYTF
>many|TRBJ2-2|TRBV6-1|-
TGTGCCAACCAATTCCCCGCCGGGGAGCTGTTTTTT
CANQFPAGELFF
>-|TRBJ2-6|TRBV12-5|TRBD1
TGTGCTAGTGGTTCCCAGGGACAGGGGGCTTCTGGGGCCAACGTCCTGACTTTC
CASGSQGQGASGANVLTF
>medium-sized|TRBJ2-3|TRBV29-1|TRBD2
TGCAGCGTTGACGCACTAGCGGGGAGCACAGATACGCAGTATTTT
CSVDALAGSTDTQYF
>many|TRBJ2-3|TRBV4-1|TRBD1
TGCGCCAGCAGCCAAGGAGTGACAGGGGCGGGAGATACGCAGTATTTT
CASSQGVTGAGDTQYF
>medium-sized|TRBJ1-6|TRBV10-3|-
TGTGCCATCAGTGAGAACTACGAGGCCTCACCCCTCCACTTT
CAISENYEASPLHF